These 4 T cell receptor beta chains originate from one sample sequenced in a study of regulatory T cells in long-lasting Graves disease. CDR3 regions were amplified by Arm-PCR using iRepertoire HTBI primers to build TCR beta libraries. TCRdb fed the multiplex PCR reads into MiXCR, producing one record per CDR3 protein. Of hundreds of thousands of distinct CDR3 sequences in the sample, under 20% were seen once. This sample's time point: newly diagnosed GD, antithyroid drugs for less than 3 months. The TCR library was made from RNA extracted from PBMCs. The same sample was also used in a study of T cells in Graves' hyperthyroidism and ophthalmopathy.

The source material was peripheral blood mononuclear cells (PBMCs), sampled at new diagnosis, from a patient treated with antithyroid drugs. All receptors come from a woman aged 25 to 39 with Graves disease.

Ten or more counts support this clonotype. The chain has TRBV7-2 and TRBJ2-6, with D uncertain. Deletions cut 5 bases from V and 5 bases from J, with 4 bases between. CDR1 is SGHTA and CDR2 is FQGNSA in the germline V gene. The CDR3 runs to 12 residues. For the CDR3, the DNA is TGTGCCAGCAGCGGGTGGGCCAACGTCCTGACTTTC. Its protein product is CASSGWANVLTF.

Notes on this clonotype: A much larger clone sits a single nucleotide away, making a read error possible. The J gene is TRBJ2-7, the V gene TRBV5-1; D is perhaps TRBD2 (5 bases). The CDR3 loop spans 14 amino acids. CDR1 SGHRS and CDR2 YFSETQ come from the germline V gene. V dropped 3 bases and J dropped 0 bases, with 10 bases sitting between them. The CDR3 reads CASSSSADSYEQYF. CDR3 bases: TGCGCCAGCAGCTCGTCAGCGGACTCCTACGAGCAGTACTTC.

This clonotype was observed a few times. The rearrangement uses TRBV2 and TRBJ1-5; tentatively, D is TRBD1 (5 bases). The CDR3 is made up of 14 amino acids. Germline values: CDR1 SNHLY, CDR2 FYNNEI. The germline V and J ends were trimmed by 5 bases and 6 bases, with 14 bases remaining between them. The chain's CDR3 is CASSPGQGIQPQHF. For the CDR3, the DNA is TGTGCCAGCAGTCCGGGGCAGGGCATTCAGCCCCAGCATTTT.

This clonotype showed up just a few times. The genes are TRBV6-5 and TRBJ1-2; 7 nucleotides align to TRBD1. Trimming took 3 bases from V and 4 from J; bases not matched to a gene: 14. The CDR3 is 17 residues long. CDR1 is MNHEY, CDR2 SVGAGI, per germline. As DNA, the CDR3 is TGTGCCAGCAGTTATGGAACCCTTAGACAGGGCCTCTATGGCTACACCTTC. It is translated as CASSYGTLRQGLYGYTF.